Presented here are 16 T cell receptor beta chains from one specimen sequenced in a study of cytomegalovirus exposure and HLA in healthy donors. The PCR contained 60 Vbeta and 13 Jbeta primers. The protocol was immunoSEQ multiplex PCR, while the TCRdb copy is restricted to in-frame clones and leaves out a portion. The sample has roughly 80,000 clones; 67% are singletons. The specimen was PBMCs. The receptors shown here come from a woman in her 50s in good health and CMV-seropositive.

The J gene is TRBJ1-2, the V gene TRBV9; perhaps TRBD1 as D (5 bases). The CDR3 extends over 12 amino acids. Germline values: CDR1 SGDLS, CDR2 YYNGEE. Trimming left V 4 bases short and J 13 bases short, with 17 bases between. The CDR3 here is CASSPLGAVSTF. CDR3 nucleotides: TGTGCCAGCAGCCCATTAGGGGCGGTAAGCACCTTC.

J is TRBJ2-5 and V is TRBV7-2; TRBD2 aligns across 15 bases. This CDR3 is 16 amino acids long. The germline V gene has CDR1 SGHTA and CDR2 FQGNSA. V lost 4 bases and J lost 4; bases outside the gene matches: 4. The CDR3 DNA reads TGTGCCAGCAGCTCGCGGACTAGCGGGGGGGGAGAGACCCAGTACTTC. Its translation: CASSSRTSGGGETQYF.

This clone appeared once. One junction end does not reproduce the germline sequence, and a read error may be involved. J is TRBJ2-5 and V is TRBV7-7; 9 bases line up with TRBD2. From germline, CDR1 is SSHAT and CDR2 FNYEAQ (reference sequence). This CDR3 contains 18 residues. The CDR3, as DNA: TGTGCTAGCAGCTTAACCTCCTTTAGCGGGGGCCATCAAGAGACCCAGTACTTC. The encoded protein is CASSLTSFSGGHQETQYF.

The V call is TRBV4-2, the J call TRBJ2-1; 8 bases match TRBD2. CDR3 length: 16 amino acids. The germline V gene has CDR1 LGHNA and CDR2 YNFKEQ. V trimming: 0 bases; J trimming: 8 bases; junction bases outside the gene matches: 9. CDR3 nucleotides: TGTGCCAGCAGCCAAGATGCCGGGGGGGGGTGGGATGAGCAGTTCTTC. Translation: CASSQDAGGGWDEQFF.

This clone was counted only a few times. The chain uses TRBV7-8 and TRBJ2-7, with D possibly TRBD2 on 6 matching bases. In germline, CDR1 is SGHVS, CDR2 FQNEAQ. The CDR3 has 15 residues. The germline V and J ends were trimmed by 3 bases and 2 bases, with 14 bases remaining between them. CDR3: CASSFTSRPPYEQYF. Written as DNA, the CDR3 is TGTGCCAGCAGCTTTACTAGCCGCCCCCCCTACGAGCAGTACTTC.

The V and J genes are TRBV4-2 and TRBJ2-5; 9 nucleotides match TRBD2. The length of the CDR3 is 14 residues. The germline V gene has CDR1 LGHNA and CDR2 YNFKEQ. V trimming: 4 bases; J trimming: 5 bases; junction bases outside the gene matches: 5. CDR3 nucleotide sequence: TGTGCCAGCAGCCCGGGACTAGCAGAGGAGACCCAGTACTTC. Protein: CASSPGLAEETQYF.

In this sample, this clone turned up a few times. This sequence joins TRBV19 and TRBJ1-4, with D maybe TRBD1 (6 bases). The ends were cut back, 10 bases at V and 0 bases at J, with 15 bases in the middle. The CDR3 extends over 15 amino acids. The germline CDR1 and CDR2 sequences are LNHDA and SQIVND (reference sequence). CDR3 nucleotide sequence: TGTGCCACTCGGGACAACTCTGCAACTAATGAAAAACTGTTTTTT. The encoded protein is CATRDNSATNEKLFF.

J is TRBJ2-1 and V is TRBV2; 8 bases align to TRBD2. Germline loops: CDR1 SNHLY, CDR2 FYNNEI. The CDR3 runs 15 residues. After removal of 1 base from V and 4 bases from J, the junction contained 3 bases not matched to a gene. The CDR3 loop is CASSEVSGAYNEQFF. The CDR3 coding sequence is TGTGCCAGCAGTGAAGTTAGCGGGGCTTACAATGAGCAGTTCTTC.

This chain uses TRBV15 with TRBJ1-1; D uncertain. V dropped 1 base and J dropped 1 base, with 7 bases sitting between them. The CDR3 consists of 14 residues. Per germline, CDR1 LNHNV and CDR2 YYDKDF (reference sequence). In DNA form, the CDR3 reads TGTGCCACCAGCAGAGGAGTACCGAACACTGAAGCTTTCTTT. Encoded protein: CATSRGVPNTEAFF.

This clone occurred a few times. The chain uses TRBV28 and TRBJ1-6; the D gene is possibly TRBD1 (6 bases). This CDR3 is 13 amino acids long. V dropped 2 bases and J dropped 16 bases, with 15 bases sitting between them. Germline V gives CDR1 MDHEN, CDR2 SYDVKM. In nucleotides, the CDR3 is TGTGCCAGCAGTTTACCACAGGGAGGGAGACTCCACTTT. Translating gives CASSLPQGGRLHF.

This chain uses TRBV18 with TRBJ1-3, with D unclear. The CDR3 sequence is 16 residues long. Trimming took 4 bases from V and 6 from J, leaving 19 bases between them. Looked up from germline, CDR1 is KGHSH and CDR2 is LQKENI. This chain's CDR3 is CASSLSRGTLENTIYF. CDR3 nucleotide sequence: TGTGCCAGCTCACTTTCACGCGGTACTCTGGAAAACACCATATATTTT.

The CDR3 region has the DNA TGTGCCAGCAGTTTATCTCTGGGACAGGGTCACTATGGCTACACCTTC. This encodes CASSLSLGQGHYGYTF. The V call is TRBV28, the J call TRBJ1-2, with 9 nucleotides matching TRBD1. Germline loops: CDR1 MDHEN, CDR2 SYDVKM. CDR3 length: 16 amino acids. V shed 1 base, J shed 3 bases, and the junction held 6 bases outside the gene matches.

CDR3 sequence reads: CASSITQGGSYNEQFF. The CDR3 DNA reads TGTGCCAGTAGTATAACCCAGGGGGGATCCTACAATGAGCAGTTCTTC. This chain uses TRBV19 with TRBJ2-1; D perhaps matches TRBD1 (7 bases). V was shortened by 2 bases and J by 1 base, with 12 bases between the two germline ends. CDR1 LNHDA and CDR2 SQIVND come from the germline V gene (reference sequence). The CDR3 loop spans 16 amino acids. Drawing the rest from reference TRBV19 and TRBJ2-1, the complete variable domain is DGGITQSPKYLFRKEGQNVTLSCEQNLNHDAMYWYRQDPGQGLRLIYYSQIVNDFQKGDIAEGYSVSREKKESFPLTVTSAQKNPTAFYLCASSITQGGSYNEQFFGPGTRLTVL.

The chain links TRBV2 to TRBJ2-2; TRBD1 agrees at 8 bases. The CDR3 runs 16 residues. Germline trimming cut 6 bases from V and 4 bases from J; bases unmatched to any gene: 10. CDR1 is SNHLY, CDR2 FYNNEI, per germline. Here the CDR3 reads CASSEQGVGGTGELFF. The CDR3 DNA reads TGTGCCAGCAGCGAACAGGGGGTTGGCGGCACCGGGGAGCTGTTTTTT.

The CDR3: CASLRGSYEQYF. CDR3 bases: TGTGCCAGCTTGCGGGGATCCTACGAGCAGTACTTC. This sequence joins TRBV27 and TRBJ2-7, with a tentative D call TRBD2 (6 bases). In germline, CDR1 is MNHEY, CDR2 SMNVEV (reference sequence). The CDR3 covers 12 residues. Trimming removed 8 bases at V and 1 base at J, with 9 bases between.

V and J are TRBV19 and TRBJ1-4; D ambiguous. CDR1 and CDR2 from the germline V gene are LNHDA and SQIVND (reference sequence). Trimming cost V 8 bases and J 0 bases, with 13 bases left between them. The CDR3 is 15 residues long. CDR3 sequence: CASASIRATNEKLFF. The CDR3 coding sequence is TGTGCCAGTGCTTCAATTCGAGCAACTAATGAAAAACTGTTTTTT.